The 20 T cell receptor beta chains below come from one sample, sequenced in a study of blood T cell repertoires in COVID-19. Method: immunoSEQ multiplex PCR; TCRdb's copy keeps in-frame clones and lacks some. The table records 250,000 to 400,000 clones, 90% of them present only once. The material sequenced was PBMCs or T cells enriched from blood (not recorded which). Receptors originate from a man in his 60s who had recovered from COVID-19.

In its sample, this clone was seen once. The chain carries TRBV27 and TRBJ2-3, with D possibly being TRBD2 (6 bases). CDR1 and CDR2 (germline): MNHEY, SMNVEV (reference sequence). CDR3 length equals 19 residues. Trimming stripped 6 bases from V and 2 bases from J, with 27 bases between. CDR3 bases: TGTGCCAGCAGCCAAGGGGCTGGCTTCGGCGGGACCAACACAGATACGCAGTATTTT. Its translation is CASSQGAGFGGTNTDTQYF.

The rearrangement links TRBV2 to TRBJ1-1; 7 positions agree with TRBD1. CDR1 is SNHLY, CDR2 FYNNEI, per germline. Unmatched junction bases numbered 4, after V lost 6 bases and J lost 3 bases. The CDR3 spans 13 residues. CDR3 protein: CASSETGYTEAFF. Here the CDR3 DNA reads TGTGCCAGCAGCGAGACAGGGTACACTGAAGCTTTCTTT. The full variable domain, completed using reference TRBV2 and TRBJ1-1, is EPEVTQTPSHQVTQMGQEVILRCVPISNHLYFYWYRQILGQKVEFLVSFYNNEISEKSEIFDDQFSVERPDGSNFTLKIRSTKLEDSAMYFCASSETGYTEAFFGQGTRLTVV.

J is TRBJ1-6 and V is TRBV27; 7 bases fit TRBD1. The CDR3 is made up of 16 amino acids. Germline V gene sequence: CDR1 MNHEY, CDR2 SMNVEV (reference sequence). Germline trimming cut 6 bases from V and 7 bases from J; bases unmatched to any gene: 12. CDR3 nucleotides: TGTGCCAGCAGCTGGGAGCCGCGGGACAGAAATTCACCCCTCCACTTT. Protein: CASSWEPRDRNSPLHF.

This sequence joins TRBV5-1 and TRBJ2-1, with 10 bases matching TRBD1. The germline CDR1 and CDR2 sequences are SGHRS and YFSETQ. CDR3 length: 15 amino acids. V lost 5 bases and J lost 8; bases outside the gene matches: 10. As DNA, the CDR3 is TGCGCCAGCAGATCCGAGGGACAGGGGTGGGATGAGCAGTTCTTC. This sequence encodes CASRSEGQGWDEQFF.

V and J are TRBV5-1 and TRBJ2-1; TRBD2 matches 13 bases. V was clipped by 4 bases and J by 0 bases; unmatched bases: 10. This CDR3 region has 19 residues. CDR1 is SGHRS and CDR2 is YFSETQ in the germline V gene. This CDR3 reads CASSPGTSGDFDSYNEQFF. Written as DNA, the CDR3 is TGCGCCAGCAGCCCTGGGACTAGCGGGGATTTCGACTCCTACAATGAGCAGTTCTTC.

The chain combines TRBV5-1 with TRBJ1-2; no firm D call. Germline CDR1 reads SGHRS; CDR2 reads YFSETQ. The CDR3 consists of 17 residues. Trimming shortened V by 4 bases and J by 2 bases, and 21 bases separated the two germline ends. CDR3 DNA: TGCGCCAGCAGCCGCGGCAGCCCGTACCCCCTCAACTATGGCTACACCTTC. This gives the protein CASSRGSPYPLNYGYTF.

The chain combines TRBV5-1 with TRBJ2-5, with 8 bases identical to TRBD1. Trimming at V came to 7 bases and at J to 4 bases, leaving 12 bases not matched to a gene. The CDR3 consists of 15 residues. CDR1 is SGHRS, CDR2 YFSETQ, per germline. The CDR3, as DNA: TGCGCCAGCGAATCTGGACAGGGTTGGGGAGAGACCCAGTACTTC. This encodes CASESGQGWGETQYF.

On this clone: Other DNA sequences of this sample code for an identical CDR3. The chain joins TRBV4-1 to TRBJ2-7; TRBD1 might be the D (5 bases). Germline assignment: CDR1 MGHRA and CDR2 YSYEKL. Trimming shortened V by 0 bases and J by 3 bases, and 6 bases separated the two germline ends. There are 13 residues in the CDR3. CDR3 sequence (DNA): TGCGCCAGCAGCCAAGAAAGGGGCTACGAGCAGTACTTC. This sequence encodes CASSQERGYEQYF.

The chain recombines TRBV6-5 with TRBJ1-2; 8 bases agree with TRBD1. V shed 0 bases and J 8 bases; nucleotides not matched to a gene: 11. Germline V lookup: CDR1 MNHEY, CDR2 SVGAGI. The CDR3 covers 16 residues. The chain's CDR3 is CASSYSKVTGDFGYTF. CDR3 DNA sequence: TGTGCCAGCAGTTACTCGAAAGTGACAGGGGACTTCGGCTACACCTTC.

This clone has just a few counts. The CDR3 DNA follows: TGTGCCAGCAGCCGGGGGACTAGCGGGGACACGAACACCGGGGAGCTGTTTTTT. Protein sequence: CASSRGTSGDTNTGELFF. This chain connects TRBV4-2 to TRBJ2-2; TRBD2 agrees at 13 bases. CDR3 length equals 18 residues. Per germline, CDR1 LGHNA and CDR2 YNFKEQ. The V and J ends lost 4 bases and 0 bases, in that order; junction bases with no gene match: 5.

This chain joins TRBV7-2 and TRBJ2-3; 9 bases agree with TRBD2. The CDR3 is 18 residues long. The germline V gene has CDR1 SGHTA and CDR2 FQGNSA. Trimming cost V 4 bases and J 2 bases; bases outside gene matches: 13. The CDR3 nucleotides read TGTGCCAGCAGCTCACCCCCCGGGACTAGCCGGACCACAGATACGCAGTATTTT. Its translation is CASSSPPGTSRTTDTQYF.

Concerning this clone itself: The conserved phenylalanine or tryptophan is not found at the CDR3 terminus, so this likely reflects a read error. Because the CDR3's place on the DNA is in doubt, the DNA is left out and the CDR3 is given as listed by TCRdb. J is TRBJ1-5 and V is TRBV27; the D call in the table, TRBD1, was not verified against the DNA. The CDR3 length is 10 residues, termini included. Looked up from germline, CDR1 is MNHEY and CDR2 is SMNVEV (reference sequence). CDR3 sequence reads: CASSLSDRQL.

The CDR3, as DNA: TGTGCCAGTAGTATATATAGCGGGAGGGGTGAGACCCAGTACTTC. Protein sequence: CASSIYSGRGETQYF. V and J are TRBV19 and TRBJ2-5; 11 bases align to TRBD2. Germline V gene sequence: CDR1 LNHDA, CDR2 SQIVND (reference sequence). V was pared by 2 bases and J by 5 bases, with 4 bases of the junction left unmatched. CDR3 length: 15 residues.

This clone was seen a few times. This chain joins TRBV12-3 or TRBV12-4 and TRBJ1-1; no clear D gene. This CDR3 spans 13 amino acids. V dropped 3 bases and J dropped 2 bases, with 7 bases sitting between them. The CDR3 is CASSFRINTEAFF. Written as DNA, the CDR3 is TGTGCCAGCAGTTTCAGGATAAACACTGAAGCTTTCTTT.

The gene calls are TRBV5-1 and TRBJ1-2; no firm D call. The CDR3 is 15 residues long. Germline V gene sequence: CDR1 SGHRS, CDR2 YFSETQ. V lost 4 bases and J 6 bases, leaving 19 bases between the germline ends. The CDR3 bases are TGCGCCAGCAGCATCCGACAATCATTGGCCCATGGCTACACCTTC. The encoded protein is CASSIRQSLAHGYTF.

Concerning this clone: The same CDR3 also results from other DNA sequences found in this sample. The chain carries TRBV5-4 and TRBJ1-2, with D perhaps TRBD1 (6 bases). CDR1 and CDR2 from the germline V gene are SGHNT and YYREEE (reference sequence). V lost 4 bases to trimming and J lost 4 bases, with 11 bases between them. The CDR3 loop spans 13 amino acids. The CDR3 here is CASSPGQSYGYTF. The CDR3 DNA is TGTGCCAGCAGCCCTGGACAGTCCTATGGCTACACCTTC.

The J gene is TRBJ1-2, the V gene TRBV21-1; TRBD1 reflects the table's D call only, with no check against the DNA. TRBV21-1 is a recognized pseudogene. The CDR3 runs 14 residues. The CDR3 here is CASTAGTVPGGYTF. CDR3 coding DNA: TGTGCCAGCACCGCCGGGACAGTGCCGGGTGGCTACACCTTC.

The chain has TRBV10-1 and TRBJ2-7; 8 nucleotides agree with TRBD2. Germline CDR1 and CDR2: WNHNN and SYGVQD (reference sequence). The CDR3 runs to 15 residues. J was trimmed by 7 bases and V by 8 bases; bases with no gene match: 16. CDR3 sequence: CASGWKAGAFWEQYF. The CDR3 nucleotides are TGCGCCAGCGGCTGGAAAGCGGGAGCTTTTTGGGAGCAGTACTTC.

The genes are TRBV4-3 and TRBJ1-2; the match to TRBD1 covers 8 bases. Unmatched junction bases numbered 7, after V lost 0 bases and J lost 4 bases. Germline V gives CDR1 LGHNA, CDR2 YSLEER. The CDR3 runs to 16 residues. In DNA, the CDR3 is TGCGCCAGCAGCCAAGAAGGCCCAGGGGGCGCCTATGGCTACACCTTC. It specifies CASSQEGPGGAYGYTF.

V and J are TRBV7-8 and TRBJ2-2; 11 bases are shared with TRBD2. The CDR3 has 16 amino acids. The trim removed 3 bases at V and 3 bases at J, leaving 3 bases unmatched. Per germline, CDR1 SGHVS and CDR2 FQNEAQ. Here the CDR3 reads CASSFGTSGYTGELFF. CDR3 DNA sequence: TGTGCCAGCAGCTTCGGGACTAGCGGCTACACCGGGGAGCTGTTTTTT.